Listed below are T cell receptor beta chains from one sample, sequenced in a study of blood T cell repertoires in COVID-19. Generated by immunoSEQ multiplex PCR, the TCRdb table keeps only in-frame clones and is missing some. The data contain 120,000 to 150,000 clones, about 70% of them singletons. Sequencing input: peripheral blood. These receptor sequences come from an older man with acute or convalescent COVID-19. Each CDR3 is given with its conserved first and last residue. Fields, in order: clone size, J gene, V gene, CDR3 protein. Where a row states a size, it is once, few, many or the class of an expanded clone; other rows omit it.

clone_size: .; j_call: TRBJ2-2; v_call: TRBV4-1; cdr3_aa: CASSQSGGRGGELFF
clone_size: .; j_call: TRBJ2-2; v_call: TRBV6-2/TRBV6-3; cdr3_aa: CASSNPLRPSGGTYTGELFF
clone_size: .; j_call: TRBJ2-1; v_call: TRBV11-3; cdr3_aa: CASSLTLDSGVNEQFF
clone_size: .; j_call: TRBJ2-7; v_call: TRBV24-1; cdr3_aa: CATSDSTGTYEQYF
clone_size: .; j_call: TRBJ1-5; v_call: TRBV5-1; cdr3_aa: CASSPGQQNQPQHF
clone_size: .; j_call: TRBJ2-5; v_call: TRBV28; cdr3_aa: CASSSRVISGETQYF
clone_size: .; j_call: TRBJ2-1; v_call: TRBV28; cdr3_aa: CASKGAGPYNEQFF
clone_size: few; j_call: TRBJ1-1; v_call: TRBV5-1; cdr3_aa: CASSSSGHPGTNEAFF
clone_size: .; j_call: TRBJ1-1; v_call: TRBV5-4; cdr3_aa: CASSLGLGTGRTEAFF
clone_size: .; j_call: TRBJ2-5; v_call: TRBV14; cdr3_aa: CASSQDALTSGGLRGQETQYF
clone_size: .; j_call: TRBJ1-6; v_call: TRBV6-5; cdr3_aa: CASSYSGWGVNSPLHF
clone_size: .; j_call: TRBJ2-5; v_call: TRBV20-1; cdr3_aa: CSASGTGTSGGAQETQYF
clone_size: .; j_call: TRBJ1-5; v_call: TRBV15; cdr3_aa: CATSRDPRYNQPQHF
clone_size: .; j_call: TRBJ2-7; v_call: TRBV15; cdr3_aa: CATSRERRGEQYF
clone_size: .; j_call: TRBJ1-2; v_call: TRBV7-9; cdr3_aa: CASSLWGDYGYTF
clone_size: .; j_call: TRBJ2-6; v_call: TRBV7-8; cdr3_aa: CASSLFYSSGANVLTF
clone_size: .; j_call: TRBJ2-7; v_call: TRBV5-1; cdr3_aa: CASKLTGLAGGEQYF
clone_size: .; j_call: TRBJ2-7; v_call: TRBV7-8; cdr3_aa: CASSLAIGLAKVEQYF